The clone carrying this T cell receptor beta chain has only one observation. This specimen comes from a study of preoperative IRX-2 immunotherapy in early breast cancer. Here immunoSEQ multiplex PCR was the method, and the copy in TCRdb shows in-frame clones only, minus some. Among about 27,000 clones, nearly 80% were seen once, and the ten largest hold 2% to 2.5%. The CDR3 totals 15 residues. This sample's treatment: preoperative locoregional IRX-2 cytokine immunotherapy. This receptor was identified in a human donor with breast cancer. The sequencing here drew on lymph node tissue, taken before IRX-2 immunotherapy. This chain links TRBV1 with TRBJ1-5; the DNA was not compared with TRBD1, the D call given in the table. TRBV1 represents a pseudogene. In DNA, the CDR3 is TGCGCCAGCAGCCAAGAGGGCCTCGGCAGTCAGCCCCAGCATTTT. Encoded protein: CASSQEGLGSQPQHF.